This TCR beta chain was captured in a study of T cell repertoires in cytomegalovirus infection. Broader study findings: CMV-specific HLA-C-restricted TCR beta clonotypes dominated the ex vivo response.

A single record per CDR3 protein comes from TCRdb applying MiXCR to the reads. The table lists about 330,000 distinct CDR3 sequences, more than 9% of them singletons. This clonotype has a count of ten or more. Its antigen is unknown. The sample taken for sequencing was PBMCs. The sequence was obtained from a human donor in good health (CMV status not recorded). Some clones in this sample may be carry-over from other donors' samples.

The CDR3 DNA reads as TGTGCCAGCAGCTTAGTTGGGGGGCGCGAGCAGTACTTC. This sequence encodes CASSLVGGREQYF. The gene calls are TRBV7-2 and TRBJ2-7, with D perhaps given as TRBD1 or TRBD2 (6 bases each). Germline lookup yields CDR1 SGHTA and CDR2 FQGNSA. Trimming cost V 1 base and J 6 bases, with 10 bases left between them. The CDR3 is 13 residues long.